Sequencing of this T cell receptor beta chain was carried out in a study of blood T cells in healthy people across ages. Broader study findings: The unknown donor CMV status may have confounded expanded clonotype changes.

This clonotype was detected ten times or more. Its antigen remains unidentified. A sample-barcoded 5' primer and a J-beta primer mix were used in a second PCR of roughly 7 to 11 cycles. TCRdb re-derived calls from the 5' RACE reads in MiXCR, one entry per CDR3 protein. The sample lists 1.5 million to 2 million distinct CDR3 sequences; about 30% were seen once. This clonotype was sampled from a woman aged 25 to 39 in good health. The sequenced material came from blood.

CDR3 DNA sequence: TGTGCCAGCAGCTTAGTAAGGGCTAGCGGGAGTGGCTACGAGCAGTACTTC. It yields the protein CASSLVRASGSGYEQYF. This rearrangement joins TRBV7-2 to TRBJ2-7; 10 bases map to TRBD2. J gave up 3 bases and V 1 base, and 9 bases lay outside the gene matches. CDR3 length: 17 amino acids. Looked up from germline, CDR1 is SGHTA and CDR2 is FQGNSA.